What follows describes a single TCR beta chain. In the original analysis: Reference gene primers were amplified, and this amplification served to estimate nucleated cell counts. Sequenced by immunoSEQ multiplex PCR; TCRdb stores in-frame clones only, minus some. V, J and clone size are those of that table, while D and trimming were read from the DNA. The profile shows some 460,000 clones, 87% of them singletons. The sample originates from a study of blood T cell repertoires in COVID-19. Study at large: The analysed material was cDNA or gDNA that came from T cells, B-cell-depleted T cells, or PBMCs.

The CDR3 is made up of 16 amino acids. Germline CDR1 and CDR2: SGHDT and YYEEEE. V shed 3 bases and J 5 bases; nucleotides not matched to a gene: 11. The sequenced sample was PBMCs or T cells enriched from blood (not recorded which). The chain couples TRBV5-6 to TRBJ2-5, with TRBD2 matching 9 bases. The clonotype comes from a young woman with acute COVID-19. Here the CDR3 reads CASSYYSGGAWETQYF. The CDR3 coding sequence is TGTGCCAGCAGCTACTATAGCGGGGGTGCTTGGGAGACCCAGTACTTC.